The present entry profiles one T cell receptor (beta chain) with its context. The antigen remains unidentified. This sample stems from a study of T cell responses to AZD1222 COVID-19 vaccine. Study outcomes and limitations: Vaccine-related CD4 TCRs covered spike, predominating at 160-218 and 743-854.

The method was immunoSEQ multiplex PCR; TCRdb's version includes in-frame clones alone and lacks a portion of them. Of more than 100,000 clones in the sample, 75% to 90% were seen once. CDR1 is LGHDT and CDR2 is YNNKEL in the germline V gene (reference sequence). Trimming took 4 bases from V and 2 from J, leaving 12 bases between them. The CDR3 totals 14 residues. The receptor comes from an adult in good health. The genes are TRBV3-1 (or the pseudogene TRBV3-2) and TRBJ2-7; D is uncertain. Sample: peripheral blood, taken on day 0 of AZD1222 vaccination. CDR3 nucleotides: TGTGCCAGCAGCCTAGCAGGCACCCCCTACGAGCAGTACTTC. Encoded protein: CASSLAGTPYEQYF.